The clone carrying this T cell receptor beta chain appeared a few times. Antigen specificity is unknown. Germline V gene lookup returns CDR1 SGDLS and CDR2 YYNGEE. V was pared by 0 bases and J by 3 bases, with 5 bases of the junction left unmatched. The CDR3 contains 15 residues. The data stem from a study of cytomegalovirus exposure and HLA in healthy donors. Study findings and constraints: Later findings reportedly placed an Asian-associated ancestry cluster below the roughly 730-donor mean for N-insertions. Later on, analysis showed that most CMV-associated TCR beta chains appeared to be HLA-restricted.

The PCR had 60 Vbeta and 13 Jbeta primers. Assay: immunoSEQ multiplex PCR; the TCRdb copy retains only in-frame clones and omits some. Counted here are around 100,000 clones, less than 85% occurring once; the ten biggest clones make up 2.5% to 3%. Source material: PBMCs. The rearrangement joins TRBV9 to TRBJ1-1; 7 bases are a match to TRBD1. This TCR was sampled from a man aged 40-55 years in good health and CMV-seronegative. CDR3 DNA sequence: TGTGCCAGCAGCGTAGCCACAGGGGTCGACACTGAAGCTTTCTTT. Its translation: CASSVATGVDTEAFF.